This T cell receptor (beta chain) was obtained from a study of blood T cell repertoires in COVID-19. Across the whole study: The United States, Italy and Spain provided the acute and convalescent COVID-19 samples.

The V end was cut by 0 bases, the J end by 6 bases, with 12 bases between. This CDR3 region has 15 residues. Germline CDR1 LGHDT, CDR2 YNNKEL (reference sequence). While infection was still active, Seattle patients were enrolled and then followed longitudinally. In the original analysis: From reference gene primer amplification, estimates of nucleated cell counts were derived. Here immunoSEQ multiplex PCR was the method, and the copy in TCRdb shows in-frame clones only, minus some. V and J calls and clone size are as listed in that table; D and trimming were resolved from the DNA. The profile covers about 480,000 clones, with roughly 91% appearing a single time and 7.8% taken by the ten largest.

The clonotype was recovered from a woman between 45 and 60 years old with COVID-19, enrolled during active disease. This chain links TRBV3-1 (or the pseudogene TRBV3-2) with TRBJ2-4, with D maybe TRBD2 (5 bases). Sequenced material: peripheral blood. The CDR3 coding sequence is TGTGCCAGCAGCCAAGATGCAGCGGTGCCAAACATTCAGTACTTC. It encodes CASSQDAAVPNIQYF.